Reported below is one T cell receptor (beta chain). The primer mix had 60 Vbeta and 13 Jbeta primers. The repertoire was sequenced with immunoSEQ multiplex PCR; TCRdb's copy has only in-frame clones and lacks some. The table records 190,000 or so clones, over 75% of them present only once. The sample is drawn from a study of cytomegalovirus exposure and HLA in healthy donors. The CDR3 runs to 15 residues. J was trimmed by 7 bases and V by 0 bases; bases with no gene match: 5. Germline V lookup: CDR1 LGHNA, CDR2 YNFKEQ. Input material: PBMCs. The receptor comes from a boy aged 2 to 10 in good health and CMV-seronegative. This chain uses TRBV4-2 with TRBJ1-4; 7 bases line up with TRBD1. The CDR3 spells CASSQDPGGLEKLFF. The CDR3 region has the DNA TGTGCCAGCAGCCAAGATCCAGGGGGTCTTGAAAAACTGTTTTTT.